This TCR beta chain was recovered during a study of OX40 agonist ivuxolimab in advanced cancers. General study findings and limits: CD4+ and CD8+ T cells in blood underwent clonal expansion by week 6 at 0.1 to 3.0 mg/kg. Which antigen the expanded peripheral T cells recognized is unknown.

Trimming shortened V by 8 bases and J by 0 bases, and 14 bases separated the two germline ends. The germline V gene has CDR1 ENHRY and CDR2 SYGVKD. CDR3 length: 15 amino acids. On this clone: The antigen is unknown.

Repertoires were generated with immunoSEQ multiplex PCR, while TCRdb's copy carries only in-frame clones and drops some. There are 53,000 or so clones in the sample; approximately 91% occur only once, and approximately 1.6% lies in the top ten. The chain has TRBV10-3 and TRBJ1-5; no clear D. This receptor was obtained from an adult with an advanced solid tumor such as melanoma, head and neck, liver or kidney cancer. This specimen was CD4+ or CD8+ T cells sorted from blood, taken in a trial of the OX40 agonist ivuxolimab. CDR3 sequence (DNA): TGTGCCATCGGTAGTGGCAGTAATAGCAATCAGCCCCAGCATTTT. The encoded protein is CAIGSGSNSNQPQHF.